This entry is about one TCR beta chain. Per the study methods: The authors estimated nucleated cell counts from reference gene primer amplification. The data were produced by immunoSEQ multiplex PCR, yet TCRdb's version contains in-frame clones alone and is incomplete. V and J calls and clone size are copied from that table; D and trimming were computed from the DNA. In the table there are just over 650,000 clones, around 90% of which are singletons. These data come from a study of blood T cell repertoires in COVID-19. Study in general: There were acute and convalescent COVID-19 samples, and they came from the United States, Italy and Spain. The analysed material was cDNA or gDNA that came from T cells, B-cell-depleted T cells, or PBMCs.

Trimming pared 0 bases from V and 5 bases from J, leaving 11 bases between. This CDR3 is 14 amino acids long. Germline CDR1 reads SGDLS; CDR2 reads YYNGEE. This chain connects TRBV9 to TRBJ2-5; D is undetermined. The sequence came from a woman under 30 with acute or convalescent COVID-19. Sequencing was carried out using peripheral blood. The CDR3 loop is CASSVGQVRETQYF. In DNA form, the CDR3 reads TGTGCCAGCAGCGTAGGCCAGGTACGGGAGACCCAGTACTTC.